Many counts were recorded for the clone carrying this T cell receptor (beta chain). The target antigen is unknown. The record originates from a study of T cell repertoires in cytomegalovirus infection. Study-wide context: A matching HLA type, together with CMV infection, was signaled by public TCR beta signatures.

TCRdb analysed the reads with MiXCR anew, one entry per CDR3 protein. The table has some 240,000 distinct CDR3 sequences, over 15% seen once. Germline assignment: CDR1 MNHEY and CDR2 SVGEGT. V lost 3 bases and J lost 12, with 12 bases in between. This CDR3 is 12 amino acids long. Regarding the study as a whole: Cumulative frequency (of public TCR beta family members) identified carriers of CMV plus the relevant HLA. Clonotypes of TCR beta that were HLA-C-restricted and CMV-specific dominated the ex vivo response.

The sample taken for sequencing was CD8+ T cells from PBMCs. The clonotype comes from a human donor in good health (CMV status not recorded). Some clones in this sample may be carry-over from other donors' samples. The gene calls are TRBV6-2 or TRBV6-3 and TRBJ1-5; a possible D gene is TRBD1 (6 bases). CDR3 in amino acids: CASSYSAGDQHF. In DNA form, the CDR3 reads TGTGCCAGCAGTTATTCGGCAGGGGACCAGCATTTT.